This entry lists 28 T cell receptor beta chains sequenced from one sample in a study of OX40 agonist ivuxolimab in advanced cancers. Assay used: immunoSEQ multiplex PCR; TCRdb lists only in-frame clones, some missing. The sample shows 60,000 to 75,000 clones, about 80% of them seen only once. Sequenced here: CD4+ or CD8+ T cells sorted from blood, sampled in a trial of the OX40 agonist ivuxolimab. These receptors were taken from an adult with an advanced solid tumor such as melanoma, head and neck, liver or kidney cancer.

J is TRBJ1-1 and V is TRBV5-1; no clear D. The V gene's germline CDR1 is SGHRS and CDR2 YFSETQ. CDR3 size: 13 residues. V dropped 0 bases and J dropped 1 base, with 4 bases sitting between them. The chain's CDR3 is CASSLGENTEAFF. In nucleotides, the CDR3 is TGCGCCAGCAGCTTGGGTGAGAACACTGAAGCTTTCTTT.

The genes are TRBV6-5 and TRBJ1-5; the D gene is possibly TRBD1 (5 bases). This CDR3 contains 15 residues. Germline V gives CDR1 MNHEY, CDR2 SVGAGI. The germline V and J ends were trimmed by 5 bases and 5 bases, with 16 bases remaining between them. DNA for the CDR3: TGTGCCAGCAGTCCCACCGGGACGGCGGATCAGCCCCAGCATTTT. Residues: CASSPTGTADQPQHF.

The chain couples TRBV30 to TRBJ2-3; TRBD2 aligns across 8 bases. The CDR3 runs 14 residues. Losses at the gene ends were 0 bases for V and 5 bases for J; bases not matched to a gene: 4. The germline CDR1 and CDR2 sequences are GTSNPN and SVGIG (reference sequence). The CDR3 sequence: CAWSVSTSGDTQYF. The CDR3 nucleotides are TGTGCCTGGAGTGTATCAACTAGCGGAGATACGCAGTATTTT.

This chain links TRBV9 with TRBJ2-5, with TRBD2 identical over 10 bases. Per the germline V gene, CDR1 is SGDLS and CDR2 is YYNGEE. The CDR3 contains 15 residues. V dropped 2 bases and J dropped 2; count of bases not matched to a gene: 3. CDR3 DNA: TGTGCCAGCAGCGTTAGCGGGGGGAGTCAAGAGACCCAGTACTTC. This codes for CASSVSGGSQETQYF.

This clone was seen more than once but under ten times. CDR3 coding DNA: TGCGCCAGCAGTCAAATCTATACTTCCTACGAGCAGTACTTC. It is translated as CASSQIYTSYEQYF. V gene TRBV23-1 combines with J gene TRBJ2-7; unclear D gene. TRBV23-1 is an open reading frame whose function is uncertain. There are 14 residues in the CDR3. With 2 bases removed from V and 1 base from J, the gap between germline ends came to 9 bases.

Only a few counts were recorded for this clone. This sequence joins TRBV6-5 and TRBJ1-1; unclear D gene. V lost 5 bases to trimming and J lost 3 bases, with 10 bases between them. CDR3 length: 13 amino acids. The V gene's germline CDR1 is MNHEY and CDR2 SVGAGI. CDR3 loop: CASSPDTHTEAFF. In nucleotides, the CDR3 is TGTGCCAGCAGTCCCGATACTCACACTGAAGCTTTCTTT.

This clone was seen just once. The chain is built from TRBV7-8 and TRBJ1-2, with unresolved D. The CDR3 loop spans 13 amino acids. Per the germline V gene, CDR1 is SGHVS and CDR2 is FQNEAQ. Trimming removed 2 bases at V and 2 bases at J, with 6 bases between. CDR3 DNA: TGTGCCAGCAGCTTAAAACAAAACTATGGCTACACCTTC. This sequence encodes CASSLKQNYGYTF.

This chain joins TRBV11-2 and TRBJ2-1, with 9 positions matching TRBD2. With V trimmed by 4 bases and J by 7 bases, 8 bases remained unmatched. CDR3 size: 15 residues. Germline CDR1 SGHAT, CDR2 FQNNGV. The CDR3 region has the DNA TGTGCCAGCAGCTCCGGACTAGCGAAGGCGAATGAGCAGTTCTTC. Translating gives CASSSGLAKANEQFF.

This clone has only a few counts. This sequence joins TRBV6-4 and TRBJ2-3; possibly TRBD1 for D (7 bases). V gave up 6 bases and J gave up 6 bases, with 13 bases separating them. Per germline, CDR1 MRHNA and CDR2 SNTAGT. The CDR3 length is 13 residues. The CDR3 nucleotides read TGTGCCAGCAGCAGGGGGGCTTGGGATACGCAGTATTTT. Its translation: CASSRGAWDTQYF.

The chain is built from TRBV7-8 and TRBJ2-3; weak D call: TRBD2 (6 bases). Germline-derived CDR1 and CDR2 are SGHVS and FQNEAQ. The V and J ends lost 3 bases and 4 bases respectively, with 17 bases between them. This CDR3 has 16 residues. CDR3 loop: CASSFTGGTLADTQYF. The CDR3 bases are TGTGCCAGCAGCTTCACTGGCGGGACTTTGGCAGATACGCAGTATTTT.

V usage is TRBV7-8 and J usage is TRBJ2-3, with D perhaps given as TRBD1 or TRBD2 (6 bases each). This CDR3 has 13 amino acids. The germline gives CDR1 SGHVS, CDR2 FQNEAQ. V was trimmed by 3 bases and J by 9 bases, leaving 13 bases between them. The CDR3 loop is CASSFGGGSTQYF. The CDR3 DNA reads as TGTGCCAGCAGCTTCGGGGGCGGTAGCACGCAGTATTTT.

This clone appeared a few times. The CDR3 DNA follows: TGTGCCAGCAGTTACGATTTGTCCGGATACTATGGCTACACCTTC. Encoded protein: CASSYDLSGYYGYTF. The chain joins TRBV6-5 to TRBJ1-2; D not certain. Per germline, CDR1 MNHEY and CDR2 SVGAGI. This CDR3 spans 15 amino acids. V was pared by 2 bases and J by 3 bases, with 13 bases between.

This chain uses TRBV11-2 with TRBJ1-2; tentative D call: TRBD1 (5 bases). Trimming removed 3 bases at V and 4 bases at J, with 18 bases between. The V gene's germline CDR1 is SGHAT and CDR2 FQNNGV. The CDR3 sequence is 16 residues long. The CDR3 region is CASSFGPTVSSYGYTF. CDR3 DNA: TGTGCCAGCAGCTTTGGTCCGACAGTCTCCTCCTATGGCTACACCTTC.

The chain uses TRBV5-1 and TRBJ2-7; possibly TRBD2 for D (6 bases). Looked up from germline, CDR1 is SGHRS and CDR2 is YFSETQ. V dropped 0 bases and J dropped 2 bases, with 12 bases sitting between them. The CDR3 totals 15 residues. CDR3 region: CASSLGRGATYEQYF. CDR3 sequence (DNA): TGCGCCAGCAGCTTGGGCCGCGGGGCGACCTACGAGCAGTACTTC.

This sequence joins TRBV5-1 and TRBJ2-5; TRBD1 aligns across 8 bases. The trim removed 1 base at V and 2 bases at J, leaving 1 base unmatched. CDR3 length: 14 residues. Germline V gene data show CDR1 as SGHRS and CDR2 as YFSETQ. CDR3 coding DNA: TGCGCCAGCAGCTTGACAGGGGGTCAAGAGACCCAGTACTTC. Protein: CASSLTGGQETQYF.

In this sample, this clone turned up once. V and J are TRBV14 and TRBJ2-5; TRBD2 agrees at 8 bases. Germline CDR1 SGHDN, CDR2 FVKESK. J was trimmed by 1 base and V by 2 bases; bases with no gene match: 3. CDR3 length equals 15 residues. The CDR3 loop is CASSQTTSGQETQYF. In nucleotides, the CDR3 is TGTGCCAGCAGCCAAACAACTAGCGGCCAAGAGACCCAGTACTTC.

V and J are TRBV7-2 and TRBJ1-2; 11 bases match TRBD1. Germline V gives CDR1 SGHTA, CDR2 FQGNSA. The CDR3 runs 15 residues. V gave up 4 bases and J gave up 6 bases; unmatched junction bases: 7. The CDR3 sequence is CASSSRTGGLNGYTF. DNA of the CDR3: TGTGCCAGCAGCTCGAGGACAGGGGGCTTGAATGGCTACACCTTC.

Regarding this clone: Other DNA sequences in this specimen translate into the identical CDR3. The J gene is TRBJ1-2, the V gene TRBV27; 8 bases map to TRBD1. Per the germline V gene, CDR1 is MNHEY and CDR2 is SMNVEV (reference sequence). The V and J ends lost 6 bases and 7 bases, in that order; junction bases with no gene match: 13. The CDR3 spans 15 residues. The CDR3 coding sequence is TGTGCCAGCAGCTACTCCCGGACAGGGCGTTCTGGCTACACCTTC. Translation gives CASSYSRTGRSGYTF.

DNA for the CDR3: TGTGCCAGCAGCCAACATCTGGGACAGAACCAGCCCCAGCATTTT. This sequence encodes CASSQHLGQNQPQHF. The chain couples TRBV4-2 to TRBJ1-5; TRBD1 matches 7 bases. J gave up 7 bases and V 2 bases, and 8 bases lay outside the gene matches. The CDR3 runs to 15 residues. Germline V gives CDR1 LGHNA, CDR2 YNFKEQ.

The chain has TRBV15 and TRBJ2-7; 8 nucleotides align to TRBD1. The CDR3 has 14 residues. Per germline, CDR1 LNHNV and CDR2 YYDKDF (reference sequence). V was clipped by 3 bases and J by 3 bases; unmatched bases: 4. CDR3 amino acids: CATSREGTGYEQYF. In DNA form, the CDR3 reads TGTGCCACCAGCAGGGAAGGGACAGGCTACGAGCAGTACTTC.

Only a few counts were recorded for this clone. The V call is TRBV19, the J call TRBJ1-2, with D perhaps TRBD1 (6 bases). The CDR3 length is 15 residues. With 1 base removed from V and 6 bases from J, the gap between germline ends came to 15 bases. Germline CDR1 LNHDA, CDR2 SQIVND (reference sequence). In DNA form, the CDR3 reads TGTGCCAGTAGTATAGTACCGGGGGCATTCGATGGCTACACCTTC. This sequence encodes CASSIVPGAFDGYTF.

The V gene is TRBV7-8, the J gene TRBJ2-3; no clear D. Deletions cut 5 bases from V and 0 bases from J, with 9 bases between. The CDR3 runs to 14 residues. Germline V gene sequence: CDR1 SGHVS, CDR2 FQNEAQ. DNA for the CDR3: TGTGCCAGCAGCCTGCTCTCTAGCACAGATACGCAGTATTTT. Residues: CASSLLSSTDTQYF.

The rearrangement uses TRBV19 and TRBJ1-2; D is possibly TRBD1 (5 bases). V lost 1 base, J lost 8 bases, and 14 bases lay in between. CDR3 size: 14 residues. Germline assignment: CDR1 LNHDA and CDR2 SQIVND (reference sequence). The CDR3 DNA reads as TGTGCCAGTAGTATAGCCGGCAGGGCGGGCGGCTACACCTTC. This translates into CASSIAGRAGGYTF.

This rearrangement joins TRBV18 to TRBJ1-3; D gene uncertain. With 3 bases removed from V and 0 bases from J, the gap between germline ends came to 6 bases. The CDR3 runs 14 residues. Germline loops: CDR1 KGHSH, CDR2 LQKENI. CDR3 region: CASSPDLSGNTIYF. The CDR3 nucleotides read TGTGCCAGCTCACCCGACCTCTCTGGAAACACCATATATTTT.

This chain uses TRBV30 with TRBJ2-4; unclear D gene. The CDR3 is 13 residues long. V was trimmed by 4 bases and J by 0 bases, leaving 7 bases between them. Germline CDR1 reads GTSNPN; CDR2 reads SVGIG (reference sequence). CDR3 coding DNA: TGTGCCTGGATACCCCCAGCCAAAAACATTCAGTACTTC. Protein: CAWIPPAKNIQYF.

Notes on this clone: As the CDR3 is not closed by the conserved phenylalanine or tryptophan, this likely results from a read error. The DNA is left out, because the CDR3 cannot be placed on it with certainty; the CDR3 is given as TCRdb lists it. V is TRBV5-6 and J is TRBJ2-3. The CDR3 has 9 amino acids, counting both end residues. Germline-derived CDR1 and CDR2 are SGHDT and YYEEEE. The CDR3: CASTNSRGA.

V gene TRBV30 combines with J gene TRBJ2-5; the D gene is possibly TRBD1 (6 bases). CDR1 and CDR2 from the germline V gene are GTSNPN and SVGIG (reference sequence). The germline V and J ends were trimmed by 2 bases and 6 bases, with 13 bases remaining between them. This CDR3 has 13 amino acids. The CDR3 region has the DNA TGTGCCTGGAGTCTGGGGGCGGGTCAGACCCAGTACTTC. It yields the protein CAWSLGAGQTQYF.

The chain couples TRBV5-1 to TRBJ2-5; 13 bases are shared with TRBD2. The CDR3 runs 17 residues. Germline V lookup: CDR1 SGHRS, CDR2 YFSETQ. The ends lost 3 bases at V and 2 bases at J; junction bases unmatched: 7. DNA of the CDR3: TGCGCCAGCAGCTCATCCGGGACTAGCGGGGCGCAAGAGACCCAGTACTTC. Its protein product is CASSSSGTSGAQETQYF.